Sequencing of this T cell receptor beta chain was carried out in a study of blood T cells in healthy people across ages (dated by TCRdb to about 2015). Some background on the complete study: In model experiments, template switching captured about one uniquely barcoded TCR beta cDNA molecule for every two T cells. The study measured age-related changes in TCR beta repertoire diversity using deep sequencing normalized with unique cDNA molecular identifiers. Four age groups were formed from the donors: young (average approximately 15 years), middle-aged (less than 40), aged (about 62) and long-lived (82). Donors of different ages were randomly distributed across sequencing lanes to avoid experimental bias. Two additional independent replicas of 1 million unique cDNA reads from the same blood draw were analyzed for two donors (one aged 18 to 30 and one aged 80 or older).

About this clonotype: There is no known antigen for this receptor. There are no base qualities to consult, and no much larger clone falls within one base.

The library relied on 5' RACE. TCRdb shows the sequencer as Illumina HiSeq 2500. A second PCR of roughly 7 to 11 cycles was performed with a sample-barcoded 5' primer and a J-beta primer mix. Each TCR beta cDNA molecule received a unique molecular identifier from a template-switch 5' adaptor carrying 12 random nucleotides. Each sample yielded at least 3 million CDR3-containing paired-end reads. First-strand cDNA synthesis was performed from all RNA using the Mint cDNA synthesis kit, with priming by a TRBC-specific oligonucleotide. Following uracil-DNA glycosylase treatment, all cDNA underwent a first 18-cycle PCR with the universal primers M1SS and BC2_uni_R. The authors' pipeline ran thus. For normalization, 1 million high-quality reads were randomly selected from each sample, with every read carrying a distinct molecular identifier. Instead of being binned into consensus sequences, reads with shared molecular identifiers were discarded. MiTCR, with a Q25 quality threshold and the strictest error-elimination algorithm, was used for CDR3 identification, clonotype clustering and error correction. A nonparametric unseen species model using Euler transformation provided a lower-bound estimate of total TCR beta diversity. Clones were called with MiXCR by TCRdb after fastp trimmed the public reads at Q25, and only in-frame beta chains were retained. Each CDR3 protein gets just one entry, which takes the most common genes and DNA from the rows behind it. TCRdb, not the original authors, processed these V and J calls. In all, the sample holds 1.6 million or so distinct CDR3 sequences, and approximately 32% of those were seen once. Approximately 11% of the sample goes to the ten largest clones.

V gives up 4 bases and J gives up 1 base, and the segment between their germline ends measures 7 bases. Spanning cysteine to phenylalanine, the CDR3 consists of 13 amino acids. This entry keeps only the CDR3 DNA: 39 bases, framed from base 1. According to the germline V gene, CDR1 reads MNHNS and CDR2 reads SASEGT. On the study overall, not on this receptor specifically: Conclusive comparison of naive and antigen-experienced compartments was prevented by the profiling of bulk unsorted PBMCs. Because the CMV infection status of the donors was unknown, age-related changes in expanded clonotypes may potentially have been confounded. The long-lived group showed more naive CD4+ T cells, fewer expanded clones and increased TCR diversity than the aged group, suggesting age selection. The percentage of naive T cells measured by flow cytometry correlated strongly with observed TCR beta diversity. As age increased, observed TCR beta diversity per million T cells dropped in a roughly linear way, and a significant reduction was already evident by age around 41. Estimates of total diversity based on one million sequenced T cells were considered lower bounds and underestimates.

The approximately 39 donors, aged about 6 to 90 years, were systemically healthy Caucasian individuals from Russia. About 10 milliliters of peripheral blood were collected from each donor into EDTA-treated Vacutainer tubes. PBMCs were isolated by Ficoll-Paque density-gradient centrifugation, with at least 6 million obtained per sample. Total RNA was extracted from PBMCs with Trizol reagent, with at least 6 micrograms obtained per sample. For every donor, flow cytometry on a PBMC aliquot measured the percentage of naive CD45RAhigh/CD27high T cells. The receptor was derived from a woman younger than 45 in good health. The chain is encoded by TRBV6-1 joined to TRBJ2-5; D gene: possibly TRBD2, on 5 matching bases. The sequencing input was blood. The DNA is as follows: TGTGCCAGCAGTGTCGGGATCCAAGAGACCCAGTACTTC. Its protein product is CASSVGIQETQYF.